This entry lists 16 T cell receptor beta chains sequenced from one sample in a study of early T cells in non-severe SARS-CoV-2 infection (dated by TCRdb to the early 2020s). Receptors were amplified or captured by 5' RACE. Sequenced on a NextSeq 500. Clones were called with MiXCR by TCRdb after fastp trimmed the public reads at Q25, and only in-frame beta chains were retained. Duplicate CDR3 protein sequences are folded into a single record with the most common DNA and genes. In this sample the table shows 60,000 to 80,000 distinct CDR3 sequences, 12% of which occur a single time. The ten largest account for around 4.3% of the sample. Sequenced sample: whole blood. These receptor sequences come from an adult who was a healthcare worker with PCR-confirmed SARS-CoV-2 infection or an uninfected control (not recorded which).

At least ten counts were recorded for this clonotype. This sequence joins TRBV7-6 and TRBJ1-4; D gene uncertain. V was pared by 1 base and J by 8 bases, with 17 bases between. CDR3 length: 16 residues. Germline V lookup: CDR1 SGHVS, CDR2 FNYEAQ. The CDR3 nucleotides read TGTGCCAGCAGCTTAGTAGTCGCAGGAACCGCCGAAAAACTGTTTTTT. It codes for CASSLVVAGTAEKLFF.

This clonotype came up a few times. J is TRBJ2-2 and V is TRBV30, with D perhaps matching TRBD1 or TRBD2 (6 bases each). Germline CDR1 reads GTSNPN; CDR2 reads SVGIG (reference sequence). V was cut by 7 bases and J by 6 bases, with 15 bases left in between. The CDR3 has 13 amino acids. The CDR3 DNA sequence: TGTGCCTCCCGGGGGCTCGGGGCCGGGGAGCTGTTTTTT. Protein sequence: CASRGLGAGELFF.

This chain's CDR3 is CASSLNRLETQYF. CDR3 bases: TGTGCCAGCAGCCTAAACCGGTTAGAGACCCAGTACTTC. This chain links TRBV7-3 with TRBJ2-5, with unresolved D. This CDR3 spans 13 amino acids. With 5 bases removed from V and 4 bases from J, the gap between germline ends came to 11 bases. CDR1 is SGHTA, CDR2 FQGTGA, per germline.

This clonotype was seen at least ten times. The genes are TRBV28 and TRBJ1-5; 11 nucleotides match TRBD1. The germline V gene has CDR1 MDHEN and CDR2 SYDVKM. The CDR3 runs to 18 residues. With 5 bases clipped from V and 0 bases from J, the junction kept 9 bases outside the gene matches. The DNA of the CDR3 is TGTGCCAGCAGTCCCCTGGACAGGGGGCCCTATAGCAATCAGCCCCAGCATTTT. This gives the protein CASSPLDRGPYSNQPQHF.

In its sample, this clonotype was seen many times. V is TRBV29-1 and J is TRBJ2-3, with TRBD2 matching 12 bases. CDR3 length equals 15 residues. J was trimmed by 2 bases and V by 3 bases; bases with no gene match: 3. The germline gives CDR1 SQVTM, CDR2 ANQGSEA. The DNA for the CDR3 is TGCAGCGTTGATGGACTAGCGGGGCACACAGATACGCAGTATTTT. Translating gives CSVDGLAGHTDTQYF.

The chain combines TRBV4-1 with TRBJ2-1; 9 positions agree with TRBD2. This CDR3 has 16 residues. CDR1 and CDR2 (germline): MGHRA, YSYEKL. V trimming: 0 bases; J trimming: 3 bases; junction bases outside the gene matches: 3. The CDR3: CASSQDSGGHYNEQFF. The CDR3 DNA sequence: TGCGCCAGCAGCCAAGATAGCGGGGGCCACTACAATGAGCAGTTCTTC.

The sample holds many counts of this clonotype. The rearrangement links TRBV29-1 to TRBJ2-1; D is perhaps TRBD1 or TRBD2 (5 bases each). Germline CDR1 SQVTM, CDR2 ANQGSEA. The CDR3 extends over 13 amino acids. Trimming left V 3 bases short and J 3 bases short, with 9 bases between. Here the CDR3 reads CSVEGTHYNEQFF. The CDR3 nucleotides are TGCAGCGTTGAGGGGACCCACTACAATGAGCAGTTCTTC.

Many counts were recorded for this clonotype. The chain joins TRBV4-2 to TRBJ2-7; D uncertain. The germline V gene encodes CDR1 LGHNA and CDR2 YNFKEQ. This CDR3 is 13 amino acids long. Trimming pared 0 bases from V and 3 bases from J, leaving 6 bases between. The CDR3 DNA reads TGTGCCAGCAGCCAAGATTGGGGCTACGAGCAGTACTTC. Amino acid sequence: CASSQDWGYEQYF.

This clonotype was counted ten times or more. The chain is built from TRBV2 and TRBJ1-5; D gene unclear. Germline-derived CDR1 and CDR2 are SNHLY and FYNNEI. V lost 2 bases, J lost 3 bases, and 11 bases lay in between. This CDR3 is 15 amino acids long. The CDR3 bases are TGTGCCAGCAGTGAATCGGCAGGAAACAATCAGCCCCAGCATTTT. This codes for CASSESAGNNQPQHF.

This rearrangement joins TRBV19 to TRBJ1-1; D is unresolved. V shed 3 bases and J shed 11 bases, with 13 bases lying between them. The CDR3 loop spans 12 amino acids. Germline V gene data show CDR1 as LNHDA and CDR2 as SQIVND (reference sequence). The CDR3 bases are TGTGCCAGTAGTATTCATGACGGAGGTGCTTTCTTT. This gives the protein CASSIHDGGAFF.

This clonotype was detected many times. The genes are TRBV6-5 and TRBJ1-5, with D possibly TRBD1 on 6 matching bases. V was shortened by 8 bases and J by 1 base, with 15 bases between the two germline ends. There are 15 residues in the CDR3. Germline V CDR1 and CDR2: MNHEY, SVGAGI. CDR3 coding DNA: TGTGCCAGCGGACCAGGGGCCTTGAGCAATCAGCCCCAGCATTTT. It translates to CASGPGALSNQPQHF.

Ten or more counts support this clonotype. The chain is built from TRBV4-1 and TRBJ1-1; no definite D call. The CDR3 runs 16 residues. Germline lookup yields CDR1 MGHRA and CDR2 YSYEKL. The V gene lost 0 bases and the J gene lost 8 bases, with 19 bases spanning the gap. The CDR3 DNA is TGCGCCAGCAGCCAAGAGACGGGGATCGCGAGGGCCGAAGCTTTCTTT. It encodes CASSQETGIARAEAFF.

J is TRBJ2-7 and V is TRBV28; possibly TRBD2 for D (5 bases). Trimming stripped 6 bases from V and 3 bases from J, with 9 bases between. The CDR3 consists of 12 residues. Per the germline V gene, CDR1 is MDHEN and CDR2 is SYDVKM. The DNA for the CDR3 is TGTGCCAGCAGCGCCCGGGACTACGAGCAGTACTTC. Its protein is CASSARDYEQYF.

The chain is built from TRBV7-8 and TRBJ1-5, with D possibly being TRBD1 (5 bases). Trimming took off 4 bases at V and 0 bases at J, with 13 bases between the two ends. Germline V gene data show CDR1 as SGHVS and CDR2 as FQNEAQ. The CDR3 loop spans 16 amino acids. Written as DNA, the CDR3 is TGTGCCAGCAGCTCTGGGACGGGTTATAGCAATCAGCCCCAGCATTTT. Protein product: CASSSGTGYSNQPQHF.

V usage is TRBV21-1 and J usage is TRBJ1-5; TRBD1 is the table's D call and was not checked against the DNA. TRBV21-1 is tagged as a pseudogene. CDR3 length: 19 residues. The CDR3 coding sequence is TGTGCCAGCACCCGGCGACAGCACACTCCTAGTTATAGCAATCAGCCCCAGCATTTT. Amino acid sequence: CASTRRQHTPSYSNQPQHF.

At least ten counts were recorded for this clonotype. The gene calls are TRBV27 and TRBJ1-1; 7 bases match TRBD1. CDR1 is MNHEY and CDR2 is SMNVEV in the germline V gene (reference sequence). This CDR3 comprises 14 residues. The ends lost 5 bases at V and 1 base at J; junction bases unmatched: 4. This chain's CDR3 is CASSPWTGNTEAFF. The CDR3 DNA reads TGTGCCAGCAGTCCGTGGACAGGGAACACTGAAGCTTTCTTT.